A selection of T cell receptor beta chains follows, all from one sample in a study of early T cells in non-severe SARS-CoV-2 infection. TCRdb itself ran the 5' RACE reads through MiXCR, one entry per CDR3 protein. The data hold about 83,000 distinct CDR3 sequences, with about 12% observed a single time. Sequenced input: whole blood. These receptors all stem from an adult who was a healthcare worker with PCR-confirmed SARS-CoV-2 infection or an uninfected control (not recorded which). The CDR3 runs from the conserved cysteine through the conserved F or W. The order of the fields is D gene, J gene, clone size, V gene, CDR3 DNA, CDR3 protein. A D gene is named only where the DNA matches it firmly. Only part of the rows carry a size: once, few, many, or a class if the clone is expanded.

d_gene: NA; j_gene: TRBJ2-5; abundance: few; v_gene: TRBV6-2/TRBV6-3; CDR3nt: TGTGCCAGCAGCGTCGGGACACCTCAGTACTTC; CDR3aa: CASSVGTPQYF
d_gene: TRBD2; j_gene: TRBJ2-1; abundance: few; v_gene: TRBV29-1; CDR3nt: TGCAGCGGGGGGAGTCTAGCGGGAGGACAGAATGAGCAGTTCTTC; CDR3aa: CSGGSLAGGQNEQFF
d_gene: NA; j_gene: TRBJ2-2; abundance: NA; v_gene: TRBV20-1; CDR3nt: TGCAGTGCTAGCTATGGCCGCAGGGGTACCGGGGAGCTGTTTTTT; CDR3aa: CSASYGRRGTGELFF
d_gene: TRBD1; j_gene: TRBJ1-1; abundance: NA; v_gene: TRBV5-1; CDR3nt: TGCGCCAGCAGCTTTCTGGCAGGGGGATACACTGAAGCTTTCTTT; CDR3aa: CASSFLAGGYTEAFF
d_gene: NA; j_gene: TRBJ1-1; abundance: many; v_gene: TRBV12-3/TRBV12-4; CDR3nt: TGTGCCAGCAGTTCAAGGGGGATGAACACTGAAGCTTTCTTT; CDR3aa: CASSSRGMNTEAFF
d_gene: NA; j_gene: TRBJ2-1; abundance: few; v_gene: TRBV9; CDR3nt: TGTGCCAGCAGCCCCTCCGGCTTAGCGACAAATGAGCAGTTCTTC; CDR3aa: CASSPSGLATNEQFF
d_gene: TRBD1; j_gene: TRBJ1-2; abundance: NA; v_gene: TRBV10-3; CDR3nt: TGTGCCATCAGTGGGACAGGGGGCTATGGCTACACCTTC; CDR3aa: CAISGTGGYGYTF
d_gene: NA; j_gene: TRBJ1-1; abundance: few; v_gene: TRBV5-1; CDR3nt: TGCGCCAGCAGCTTGAACCAGAACACTGAAGCTTTCTTT; CDR3aa: CASSLNQNTEAFF
d_gene: NA; j_gene: TRBJ1-2; abundance: many; v_gene: TRBV7-9; CDR3nt: TGTGCCAGCAGCCTCCCCCAGGGACCGCTACGTAAAGTTATTGGCTACACCTTC; CDR3aa: CASSLPQGPLRKVIGYTF
d_gene: NA; j_gene: TRBJ2-7; abundance: NA; v_gene: TRBV10-3; CDR3nt: TGTGCCATCAGTGAGGGGTCCTCCTACGAGCAGTACTTC; CDR3aa: CAISEGSSYEQYF
d_gene: TRBD1; j_gene: TRBJ1-4; abundance: few; v_gene: TRBV10-3; CDR3nt: TGTGCCACCGGACAGGGATCTCAAAAACTGTTTTTT; CDR3aa: CATGQGSQKLFF
d_gene: NA; j_gene: TRBJ2-5; abundance: NA; v_gene: TRBV7-3; CDR3nt: TGTGCCAGCAGCCCGTATGGAGAGACCCAGTACTTC; CDR3aa: CASSPYGETQYF
d_gene: TRBD2; j_gene: TRBJ2-3; abundance: many; v_gene: TRBV7-9; CDR3nt: TGTGCCAGCAGCTACTGGACTAGCGGGACCACAGATACGCAGTATTTT; CDR3aa: CASSYWTSGTTDTQYF
d_gene: TRBD2; j_gene: TRBJ2-1; abundance: NA; v_gene: TRBV11-2; CDR3nt: TGTGCCAGCAGCTCATTGCAAAGACTAGCGGGAGCTTTCGGGCAGTTCTTC; CDR3aa: CASSSLQRLAGAFGQFF
d_gene: TRBD1; j_gene: TRBJ1-5; abundance: NA; v_gene: TRBV5-6; CDR3nt: TGTGCCAGCAGCTTTTTCGACAGGGGAAATCAGCCCCAGCATTTT; CDR3aa: CASSFFDRGNQPQHF